The 5 T cell receptor beta chains given below trace back to one sample, sequenced in a study of blood T cell repertoires in COVID-19. Clones were sequenced by immunoSEQ multiplex PCR, and TCRdb holds only the in-frame ones, with some missing. The table includes fewer than 450,000 clones, 88% detected once. The sequenced material came from PBMCs or T cells enriched from blood (not recorded which). The receptors were sampled from a middle-aged woman with acute COVID-19.

As DNA, the CDR3 is TGTGCCAGCAGTTACTCGAGGCCTTATAGCAATCAGCCCCAGCATTTT. Residues: CASSYSRPYSNQPQHF. The chain recombines TRBV6-5 with TRBJ1-5; D unresolved. Germline V gives CDR1 MNHEY, CDR2 SVGAGI. The V end was cut by 0 bases, the J end by 0 bases, with 9 bases between. The CDR3 has 16 residues.

The chain employs TRBV5-8 and TRBJ2-7; 7 bases are shared with TRBD1. Germline loops: CDR1 SGHTS, CDR2 YDEGEE. CDR3 length equals 12 residues. V lost 4 bases and J lost 7; bases outside the gene matches: 5. The CDR3 DNA is TGTGCCAGCAGCCTCGGGACAGTTGAGCAGTACTTC. It specifies CASSLGTVEQYF.

This chain connects TRBV2 to TRBJ2-3; weak D call: TRBD2 (5 bases). CDR1 and CDR2 from the germline V gene are SNHLY and FYNNEI. V was pared by 3 bases and J by 0 bases, with 10 bases between. The CDR3 runs to 15 residues. Here the CDR3 DNA reads TGTGCCAGCAGTGACGACTGGACTAGCACAGATACGCAGTATTTT. This translates into CASSDDWTSTDTQYF.

This clone was picked up a small number of times. This rearrangement joins TRBV30 to TRBJ2-2, with D maybe TRBD2 (7 bases). This CDR3 contains 14 residues. Trimming shortened V by 5 bases and J by 5 bases, and 15 bases separated the two germline ends. Germline V lookup: CDR1 GTSNPN, CDR2 SVGIG (reference sequence). CDR3 amino acids: CAWGRGAGTGELFF. CDR3 nucleotides: TGTGCCTGGGGCCGGGGGGCAGGGACCGGGGAGCTGTTTTTT. The entire variable domain, with the rest obtained from reference TRBV30 and TRBJ2-2, is as follows: SQTIHQWPATLVQPVGSPLSLECTVEGTSNPNLYWYRQAAGRGLQLLFYSVGIGQISSEVPQNLSASRPQDRQFILSSKKLLLSDSGFYLCAWGRGAGTGELFFGEGSRLTVL.

The table lists this clone with a few counts. This chain connects TRBV30 to TRBJ1-6; D is possibly TRBD1 (6 bases). Trimming left V 4 bases short and J 5 bases short, with 15 bases between. Germline CDR1 reads GTSNPN; CDR2 reads SVGIG (reference sequence). The CDR3 consists of 15 residues. DNA of the CDR3: TGTGCCTGGACCCAACAGGGAATTGATAATTCACCCCTCCACTTT. This translates into CAWTQQGIDNSPLHF.